These T cell receptor beta chains were read from a single sample in a study of cytomegalovirus exposure and HLA in healthy donors. Profiling relied on immunoSEQ multiplex PCR, and the TCRdb table lists in-frame clones only, not all of them. The top ten hold around 2.6% of the sample, which has roughly 100,000 clones, roughly 85% seen once. Material: PBMCs. These receptors came from a man aged 40-55 years in good health and CMV-seronegative. CDR3s include the opening cysteine and the closing phenylalanine or tryptophan. Fields, in order: clone size, D gene, J gene, V gene, CDR3 DNA, CDR3 protein. D genes are given only for firm matches. A clone size is listed for some rows: how often the clone was seen (once, few, many), or a class if it is expanded.

. | TRBD1 | TRBJ1-3 | TRBV30 | TGTGCCTGGGACAGGGGGCGAAACACCATATATTTT | CAWDRGRNTIYF
. | TRBD1 | TRBJ2-7 | TRBV30 | TGTGCCTGGAGTGTCAGGGGGCGCGAGCAGTACTTC | CAWSVRGREQYF
. | TRBD2 | TRBJ2-7 | TRBV5-4 | TGTGCCAGCAGCAAGTCTAGCGGGCTCTCCTACGAGCAGTACTTC | CASSKSSGLSYEQYF
. | . | TRBJ1-4 | TRBV19 | TGTGCCAGTAGTATTGAGCGGGAAAAACTGTTTTTT | CASSIEREKLFF
. | TRBD2 | TRBJ2-3 | TRBV29-1 | TGCAGCGTTGTGGACGGGGGGGCAGATACGCAGTATTTT | CSVVDGGADTQYF
. | . | TRBJ1-4 | TRBV19 | TGTGCCAGTAGTATTAAGGAAGGACAGACGAAACTGTTTTTT | CASSIKEGQTKLFF
. | TRBD1 | TRBJ1-2 | TRBV5-1 | TGCGCCAGCAGCGACCGGGACAGGGGGGGCTACACCTTC | CASSDRDRGGYTF
. | . | TRBJ2-1 | TRBV2 | TGTGCCTGCTGGGGACTCGCGGGAACGGGTGAGCAGTTCTTC | CACWGLAGTGEQFF
. | . | TRBJ1-1 | TRBV7-8 | TGTGCCAGCAGCCCCTGGGCGTCGGCGGGCACTGAAGCTTTCTTT | CASSPWASAGTEAFF
. | . | TRBJ1-3 | TRBV18 | TGTGCCAGCTCACCATGGACAGCCGGCTCTGGAAACACCATATATTTT | CASSPWTAGSGNTIYF
. | . | TRBJ1-5 | TRBV9 | TGTGCCAGCAGCGTAGACGGTAATCAGCCCCAGCATTTT | CASSVDGNQPQHF
once | . | TRBJ2-7 | TRBV7-9 | TGTTCCAGCAGCTTAACGACAGCCATCTCCTACGAGCAGTACTTC | CSSSLTTAISYEQYF
. | . | TRBJ2-7 | TRBV28 | TGTGCCAGCAGTTTAGTCGGGACTGAAGCCACCTACGAGCAGTACTTC | CASSLVGTEATYEQYF
. | TRBD2 | TRBJ2-5 | TRBV11-2 | TGTGCCAGCAGCTTAGTTCTAGCGGGAGAGACCCAGTACTTC | CASSLVLAGETQYF